This T cell receptor beta chain was retrieved from a study of cytomegalovirus exposure and HLA in healthy donors. Study findings and constraints: It was taken for granted in presence/absence analyses that sequencing depth across donors was roughly uniform. Per a later analysis, 16,951 TCR beta sequences showed association with HLA alleles at 0.05 false discovery rate. Later analysis placed DRB1 highest and HLA-C lowest in TCR association rates, which differed by HLA locus. Within the data, a cluster of highly shared sequence variants was likely a sequencing artifact.

In regard to this clone: Antigen unknown.

V gave up 3 bases and J gave up 2 bases; unmatched junction bases: 9. The germline V gene has CDR1 KGHSH and CDR2 LQKENI. There are 17 residues in the CDR3. PCR was performed using 60 Vbeta and 13 Jbeta primers. The method was immunoSEQ multiplex PCR; TCRdb's version includes in-frame clones alone and lacks a portion of them. Among about 130,000 clones listed, around four fifths were seen once. The specimen sequenced was PBMCs. The genes are TRBV18 and TRBJ2-1, with TRBD1 matching over 8 bases. The source of this sequence is a male donor in good health and CMV-seropositive. The CDR3 region is CASSPSLGQVTYNEQFF. CDR3 sequence (DNA): TGTGCCAGCTCACCCTCCTTGGGACAGGTCACCTACAATGAGCAGTTCTTC.